The clone carrying this T cell receptor beta chain was seen just once. Its matching antigen is unknown. Sequencing used immunoSEQ multiplex PCR; TCRdb keeps in-frame clones, though not all of them. The profile shows some 170,000 clones, around nine tenths of them singletons. This sample was taken from a study of cytomegalovirus exposure and HLA in healthy donors. About the research overall: The approximately 120 validation repertoires, a later analysis reported, used the same platform as the approximately 650 first-cohort repertoires. The study's findings and limits: Many donors shared some public TCRs, even though most TCR sequences were rare. Through in vitro validation, three CMV-associated chains were shown to be specific for CMV antigens. In the roughly 120 validation repertoires, just under 95% of cluster scores exceeded 0, per a later analysis.

This CDR3 has 14 amino acids. V gave up 4 bases and J gave up 5 bases, with 11 bases separating them. CDR1 and CDR2 (germline): SEHNR, FQNEAQ (reference sequence). The genes are TRBV7-9 and TRBJ1-4; D may be TRBD1 (5 bases). The TCR originated in a man between 18 and 29 years old in good health and CMV-seropositive. The sequenced sample consisted of PBMCs. The DNA for the CDR3 is TGTGCCAGCAGCTCCCCGGGGGACAATGAAAAACTGTTTTTT. Amino acids: CASSSPGDNEKLFF.